The entry that follows covers one T cell receptor (beta chain) sequence. The record originates from a study of blood T cell repertoires in COVID-19. This table comes from immunoSEQ multiplex PCR, and its TCRdb copy is limited to in-frame clones, with some not included. The sample has 52,000 or so clones, 85% to 90% seen once. The junction had 3 bases not matched to a gene; V was cut back by 2 bases and J by 0 bases. Looked up from germline, CDR1 is SGHRS and CDR2 is YFSETQ. The CDR3 runs to 16 residues. Sequenced input: peripheral blood. V and J are TRBV5-1 and TRBJ2-1; 9 bases are a match to TRBD1. This receptor was identified in a human donor in a cohort sampled during active COVID-19. DNA for the CDR3: TGCGCCAGCAGCTTACAGGGGGCGAGCTCCTACAATGAGCAGTTCTTC. Amino acid sequence: CASSLQGASSYNEQFF.